Listed below are T cell receptor beta chains from one sample, sequenced in a study of human T cells and chemical hapten exposure. From the RACE reads, TCRdb called clonotypes with MiXCR, one entry per CDR3 protein. Found here are 65,000 to 90,000 distinct CDR3 sequences, roughly 15% of them singletons; the top ten hold around 4.2%. The sequences come from whole blood, collected in connection with sensitization to the hapten diphenylcyclopropenone (DPC). These receptor sequences come from a woman between 50 and 59 years old with alopecia areata. Some clones in this sample may be carry-over from other donors' samples. The CDR3 runs from the conserved cysteine through the conserved F or W. D genes are given only for firm matches. Clone size appears in some rows only: once, few, many, or a class for an expanded clone.

>.|few|TRBV2|TRBJ1-6
CASTGQPGNSPLHF
TGTGCCAGCACCGGACAGCCAGGGAATTCACCCCTCCACTTT
>.|.|TRBV28|TRBJ1-5
CASSTDRLSNQPQHF
TGTGCCAGCAGCACGGACAGACTTAGCAATCAGCCCCAGCATTTT
>.|.|TRBV10-3|TRBJ2-4
CAISESLGARDIQYF
TGTGCCATCAGTGAGTCGCTGGGGGCGCGGGACATTCAGTACTTC
>TRBD1|.|TRBV10-1|TRBJ2-1
CASSEFDRANEQFF
TGCGCCAGCAGTGAGTTTGACAGGGCCAATGAGCAGTTCTTC
>.|few|TRBV27|TRBJ1-1
CASSPGPRPRAEAFF
TGTGCCAGCAGCCCCGGACCCCGTCCGAGGGCTGAAGCTTTCTTT
>.|few|TRBV29-1|TRBJ1-4
CSVATNEKLFF
TGCAGCGTGGCAACTAATGAAAAACTGTTTTTT
>.|.|TRBV28|TRBJ1-1
CASRSKQVLVDTEAFF
TGTGCCAGCAGATCCAAACAGGTCCTGGTTGACACTGAAGCTTTCTTT
>.|.|TRBV4-3|TRBJ1-4
CASSQDLYETNEKLFF
TGCGCCAGCAGCCAAGACCTTTACGAAACTAATGAAAAACTGTTTTTT
>.|.|TRBV21-1|TRBJ2-1
CASSIRSATTLKQSF
TGTGCCAGCAGCATTCGGAGTGCCACCACATTGAAGCAGTCCTTC
>.|few|TRBV7-6|TRBJ2-5
CASSFQLFETQYF
TGTGCCAGCAGCTTTCAACTCTTCGAGACCCAGTACTTC
>TRBD1|few|TRBV7-8|TRBJ1-1
CASSLTRGQGRLAFF
TGTGCCAGCAGCCTTACGCGAGGACAGGGTCGGTTAGCTTTCTTT
>.|few|TRBV29-1|TRBJ1-1
CSGRHDLFAFF
TGCAGCGGACGACACGACCTATTTGCTTTCTTT
>.|few|TRBV28|TRBJ2-4
CASSSSVGSKNIQYF
.
>TRBD1|.|TRBV6-6|TRBJ1-2
CASSYLGTDGYTF
TGTGCCAGCAGCTATCTTGGGACAGACGGCTACACCTTC
>.|few|TRBV6-1|TRBJ2-7
CASSELGLGFEQYF
TGTGCCAGCAGTGAACTGGGTTTAGGATTCGAGCAGTACTTC
>TRBD1|few|TRBV4-1|TRBJ1-4
CASSQEGTDATNEKLFF
TGCGCCAGCAGCCAAGAGGGGACAGATGCAACTAATGAAAAACTGTTTTTT
>.|.|TRBV2|TRBJ2-1
CASMISGSGPYNEQFF
TGTGCCAGCATGATTAGCGGTTCGGGGCCCTACAATGAGCAGTTCTTC
>TRBD1|.|TRBV12-3/TRBV12-4|TRBJ2-7
CASSLGQGREQYF
TGTGCCAGCAGCCTAGGACAGGGTCGAGAGCAGTACTTC
>.|.|TRBV5-1|TRBJ2-7
CASSPRRGSYEQYF
TGCGCCAGCAGCCCCAGACGGGGTTCCTACGAGCAGTACTTC
>TRBD2|many|TRBV20-1|TRBJ2-5
CSARGRAGGRLETQYF
TGCAGTGCTAGAGGTCGAGCGGGAGGGAGGTTAGAGACCCAGTACTTC